This TCR beta chain emerged from a study of blood T cell repertoires in COVID-19. For the study at large: Whether acute or convalescent, the COVID-19 samples came from the United States, Italy and Spain.

Seattle's cohort entered during active infection and was followed longitudinally. Authors' data handling: Estimation of nucleated cell counts relied on the amplification of reference gene primers. Clones were sequenced by immunoSEQ multiplex PCR, and TCRdb holds only the in-frame ones, with some missing. V, J and clone size are taken as reported in that table, and D and trimming were inferred from the DNA itself. The table records over 95,000 clones, more than 80% of them present only once. Trimming cost V 6 bases and J 1 base; bases outside gene matches: 4. Germline CDR1 reads SGHAT; CDR2 reads FQNNGV. CDR3 size: 15 residues.

The chain couples TRBV11-2 to TRBJ2-2; 8 bases line up with TRBD2. The clonotype comes from a woman aged 55-70 years with COVID-19, enrolled during active disease. The specimen sequenced was peripheral blood. The DNA of the CDR3 is TGTGCCAGCAGAACCGGGACTAGGAACACCGGGGAGCTGTTTTTT. Translating gives CASRTGTRNTGELFF. Together with reference TRBV11-2 and TRBJ2-2, the CDR3 gives the full variable domain: EAGVAQSPRYKIIEKRQSVAFWCNPISGHATLYWYQQILGQGPKLLIQFQNNGVVDDSQLPKDRFSAERLKGVDSTLKIQPAKLEDSAVYLCASRTGTRNTGELFFGEGSRLTVL.